This T cell receptor beta chain was captured by sequencing in a study of cytomegalovirus exposure and HLA in healthy donors. CDR3 length equals 16 residues. V gave up 8 bases and J gave up 1 base; unmatched junction bases: 14. The V gene's germline CDR1 is WNHNN and CDR2 SYGVQD (reference sequence). Healthy bone marrow donors formed the donor group. PCR used 60 Vbeta primers and 13 Jbeta primers. TCRdb keeps only in-frame clones here, not all; method: immunoSEQ multiplex PCR. The sample yields 110,000 to 150,000 clones, about 75% seen once. Findings and caveats of the study: Usually a TCR sequence was rare, but some public TCRs were found in many donors.

This clone was observed a few times. Its antigen is not known. This TCR was recovered from a man under 40 in good health and CMV-seronegative. V is TRBV10-1 and J is TRBJ2-7; TRBD2 aligns across 7 bases. The sequencing sample was made of PBMCs. The CDR3 reads CASWGGDRLCSYEQYF. The CDR3 DNA reads TGCGCCAGCTGGGGAGGGGATAGGTTGTGTTCCTACGAGCAGTACTTC.